The T cell receptor beta chain described here comes from a study of blood T cell repertoires in COVID-19. Overall study context: Sites in the United States, Italy and Spain provided acute and convalescent COVID-19 samples. From T cells, B-cell-depleted T cells, or PBMCs came the material, which was cDNA or gDNA.

Germline CDR1 is MNHEY and CDR2 is SMNVEV (reference sequence). J gave up 6 bases and V 6 bases, and 6 bases lay outside the gene matches. CDR3 length equals 13 residues. Source study methods: Estimation of nucleated cell counts relied on the amplification of reference gene primers. The data were produced by immunoSEQ multiplex PCR, yet TCRdb's version contains in-frame clones alone and is incomplete. V and J calls and clone size are as listed in that table; D and trimming were resolved from the DNA. The profile shows roughly 12,000 clones, roughly 80% of them singletons. Material: peripheral blood. The clonotype was recovered from a man older than 75 with acute or convalescent COVID-19. The J gene is TRBJ1-1, the V gene TRBV27; 8 bases fit TRBD1. The CDR3 bases are TGTGCCAGCAGGACAGGGGTTCAGGCTGAAGCTTTCTTT. The encoded protein is CASRTGVQAEAFF.